Shown below are 19 T cell receptor beta chains from a single sample sequenced in a study of neurological immune-mediated disorders. TCRdb called the 5' RACE reads again in MiXCR, with one record for every CDR3 protein. The sample lists tens of thousands of distinct CDR3 sequences, 3% to 4% occurring once. Sequences were obtained from PBMCs. Receptors originate from a woman aged 50 to 60 with multiple sclerosis.

This clonotype was recorded at least ten times. The chain has TRBV20-1 and TRBJ2-5; TRBD1 aligns across 10 bases. Germline CDR1 reads DFQATT; CDR2 reads SNEGSKA (reference sequence). The CDR3 loop spans 15 amino acids. V lost 6 bases to trimming and J lost 5 bases; unmatched junction nucleotides: 12. CDR3 residues: CSAASGTGDFETQYF. CDR3 DNA: TGCAGTGCCGCCTCCGGGACAGGGGATTTTGAGACCCAGTACTTC.

The V and J genes are TRBV29-1 and TRBJ1-5; D is possibly TRBD1 (6 bases). The germline V gene has CDR1 SQVTM and CDR2 ANQGSEA. The CDR3 sequence is 13 residues long. Trimming stripped 3 bases from V and 8 bases from J, with 14 bases between. CDR3 in amino acids: CSVEGQAGEPQHF. DNA of the CDR3: TGCAGCGTTGAGGGCCAGGCAGGGGAGCCCCAGCATTTT.

This clonotype has more than one count but fewer than ten. This chain connects TRBV29-1 to TRBJ1-4; 8 bases map to TRBD1. CDR3 size: 13 residues. Trimming at V came to 4 bases and at J to 7 bases, leaving 5 bases not matched to a gene. The germline V gene encodes CDR1 SQVTM and CDR2 ANQGSEA. Here the CDR3 reads CSVAYRGGEKLFF. As DNA, the CDR3 is TGCAGCGTTGCCTACAGGGGGGGTGAAAAACTGTTTTTT.

This clonotype showed up many times. The chain has TRBV10-3 and TRBJ1-5; 10 bases fit TRBD1. This CDR3 spans 16 amino acids. In germline, CDR1 is ENHRY, CDR2 SYGVKD. V lost 1 base to trimming and J lost 7 bases; unmatched junction nucleotides: 7. The CDR3 region is CAISELSRDRGQPQHF. The CDR3 region has the DNA TGTGCCATCAGTGAGTTATCCAGGGACAGGGGCCAGCCCCAGCATTTT.

This clonotype has at least ten counts. The chain employs TRBV7-9 and TRBJ1-1; maybe TRBD1 (5 bases). The V end lost 6 bases, the J end lost 0 bases, and 14 bases lay between the germline ends. This CDR3 is built from 15 residues. CDR1 and CDR2 from the germline V gene are SEHNR and FQNEAQ (reference sequence). CDR3 DNA sequence: TGTGCCAGCAGAACTCGAGGGGAAATGAACACTGAAGCTTTCTTT. Its translation: CASRTRGEMNTEAFF.

The sample holds many counts of this clonotype. The chain carries TRBV20-1 and TRBJ1-5; 9 bases match TRBD1. Germline lookup yields CDR1 DFQATT and CDR2 SNEGSKA (reference sequence). V was pared by 5 bases and J by 6 bases, with 8 bases of the junction left unmatched. There are 14 residues in the CDR3. The CDR3 bases are TGCAGTGCTGACAGAACAGGGGGCGGTCAGCCCCAGCATTTT. It specifies CSADRTGGGQPQHF.

This clonotype was recorded at least ten times. The chain has TRBV6-2 or TRBV6-3 and TRBJ1-1; D remains ambiguous. The CDR3 runs to 15 residues. The V end lost 0 bases, the J end lost 0 bases, and 8 bases lay between the germline ends. The germline V gene encodes CDR1 MNHEY and CDR2 SVGEGT. DNA of the CDR3: TGTGCCAGCAGTTACTCGCCAGCCCTGAACACTGAAGCTTTCTTT. It codes for CASSYSPALNTEAFF.

This clonotype was recorded many times. The chain is built from TRBV12-3 or TRBV12-4 and TRBJ1-1; a possible D gene is TRBD1 (6 bases). With 0 bases removed from V and 7 bases from J, the gap between germline ends came to 12 bases. This CDR3 has 14 amino acids. The CDR3 is CASSLADRTVEAFF. The CDR3 nucleotides read TGTGCCAGCAGTTTAGCGGATCGGACAGTTGAAGCTTTCTTT.

This clonotype was recorded many times. V and J are TRBV12-3 or TRBV12-4 and TRBJ1-5, with 8 bases that match TRBD1. The V and J ends lost 6 bases and 4 bases, in that order; junction bases with no gene match: 5. The CDR3 consists of 14 residues. The CDR3 DNA follows: TGTGCCAGCAGGATAGACAGGGGAAATCAGCCCCAGCATTTT. Translated: CASRIDRGNQPQHF.

This clonotype was recorded at least ten times. The chain recombines TRBV20-1 with TRBJ2-7; 7 bases map to TRBD2. This CDR3 is 14 amino acids long. The V gene's germline CDR1 is DFQATT and CDR2 SNEGSKA (reference sequence). J was trimmed by 2 bases and V by 2 bases; bases with no gene match: 6. The CDR3 region is CSARRPGGTYEQYF. In DNA, the CDR3 is TGCAGTGCTAGACGCCCGGGGGGAACCTACGAGCAGTACTTC.

This clonotype was seen at least ten times. This chain connects TRBV7-9 to TRBJ2-7; 10 nucleotides agree with TRBD2. Germline assignment: CDR1 SEHNR and CDR2 FQNEAQ (reference sequence). This CDR3 region has 13 residues. V lost 3 bases, J lost 6 bases, and 2 bases stayed unmatched. The CDR3 region has the DNA TGTGCCAGCAGCTTCCTAGCGGGGGCCGAGCAGTACTTC. It is translated as CASSFLAGAEQYF.

This clonotype has only a few counts. This sequence may be a read error, since a much larger clone differs from it by one base. The rearrangement uses TRBV29-1 and TRBJ1-3, with 7 bases aligning to TRBD1. Per the germline V gene, CDR1 is SQVTM and CDR2 is ANQGSEA. The CDR3 is 13 amino acids. This CDR3 is CSVRTGSGKTIYF. DNA for the CDR3: TGCAGCGTCCGGACAGGCTCTGGAAAAACCATATATTTT. Combining the CDR3 with reference TRBV29-1 and TRBJ1-3 gives the whole variable domain SAVISQKPSRDICQRGTSLTIQCQVDSQVTMMFWYRQQPGQSLTLIATANQGSEATYESGFVIDKFPISRPNLTFSTLTVSNMSPEDSSIYLCSVRTGSGKTIYFGEGSWLTVV.

This clonotype was observed many times. This rearrangement joins TRBV6-6 to TRBJ1-3; D possibly corresponds to TRBD1 (5 bases). V lost 4 bases and J 0 bases, leaving 13 bases between the germline ends. CDR3 length equals 16 residues. CDR1 is MNHNY, CDR2 SVGAGI, per germline (reference sequence). The CDR3 DNA follows: TGTGCCAGCAGTTTCGAAAGTGGGGGCTCTGGAAACACCATATATTTT. It codes for CASSFESGGSGNTIYF.

The table lists this clonotype with many counts. The chain has TRBV18 and TRBJ2-6; D not certain. CDR1 and CDR2 from the germline V gene are KGHSH and LQKENI. The length of the CDR3 is 15 residues. Trimming shortened V by 2 bases and J by 0 bases, and 5 bases separated the two germline ends. CDR3 loop: CASSPSISGANVLTF. As DNA, the CDR3 is TGTGCCAGCTCACCAAGCATCTCTGGGGCCAACGTCCTGACTTTC.

This clonotype was seen only a few times. A clone one base away is much larger, so this may be a read error. The gene calls are TRBV11-2 and TRBJ1-1; 8 nucleotides agree with TRBD1. After removal of 5 bases from V and 1 base from J, the junction contained 6 bases not matched to a gene. The length of the CDR3 is 15 residues. Germline-derived CDR1 and CDR2 are SGHAT and FQNNGV. This CDR3 is CASSDRQGWNTEAFF. In nucleotides, the CDR3 is TGTGCCAGCAGCGACCGACAGGGGTGGAACACTGAAGCTTTCTTT.

This clonotype showed up many times. This chain connects TRBV9 to TRBJ2-1; 8 bases are shared with TRBD1. The CDR3 consists of 20 residues. The V gene's germline CDR1 is SGDLS and CDR2 YYNGEE. V lost 0 bases to trimming and J lost 0 bases; unmatched junction nucleotides: 14. CDR3: CASSVVGQGASYGSYNEQFF. In nucleotides, the CDR3 is TGTGCCAGCAGCGTAGTTGGGCAGGGGGCGAGTTACGGCTCCTACAATGAGCAGTTCTTC.

Ten or more counts support this clonotype. The rearrangement links TRBV4-3 to TRBJ1-1; D is unresolved. This CDR3 has 13 amino acids. Between the trimmed V and J ends, which lost 1 base and 0 bases, there was a span of 3 bases. The germline V gene has CDR1 LGHNA and CDR2 YSLEER. CDR3 in amino acids: CASSQGMNTEAFF. In DNA, the CDR3 is TGCGCCAGCAGCCAAGGAATGAACACTGAAGCTTTCTTT.

This clonotype showed up many times. The chain is built from TRBV12-3 or TRBV12-4 and TRBJ1-5; D remains unclear. There are 14 residues in the CDR3. V was trimmed by 3 bases and J by 3 bases, leaving 9 bases between them. CDR3 coding DNA: TGTGCCAGCAGTTTCGAGGTGATCAATCAGCCCCAGCATTTT. This codes for CASSFEVINQPQHF.

In its sample, this clonotype was seen many times. The CDR3 loop reads CASSLRTDRTSGELFF. CDR3 DNA sequence: TGCGCCAGCAGCTTGAGGACGGATCGGACGTCCGGGGAGCTGTTTTTT. The rearrangement uses TRBV4-1 and TRBJ2-2; D is uncertain. The CDR3 is 16 amino acids. V was cut by 5 bases and J by 6 bases, with 19 bases left in between. The germline CDR1 and CDR2 sequences are MGHRA and YSYEKL.